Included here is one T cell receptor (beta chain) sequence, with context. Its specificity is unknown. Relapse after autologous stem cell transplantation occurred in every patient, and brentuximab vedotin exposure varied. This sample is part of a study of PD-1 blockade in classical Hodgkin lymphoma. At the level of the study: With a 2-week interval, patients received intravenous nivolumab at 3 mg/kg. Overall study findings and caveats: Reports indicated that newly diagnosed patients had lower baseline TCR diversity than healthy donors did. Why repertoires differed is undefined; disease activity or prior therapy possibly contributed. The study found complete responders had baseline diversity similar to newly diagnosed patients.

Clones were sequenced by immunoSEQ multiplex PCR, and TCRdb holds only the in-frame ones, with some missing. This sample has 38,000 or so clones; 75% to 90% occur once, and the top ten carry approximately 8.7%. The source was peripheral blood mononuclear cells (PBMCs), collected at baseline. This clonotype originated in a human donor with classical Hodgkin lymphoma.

This CDR3 reads CASSEREQPQHF. DNA for the CDR3: TGTGCCAGCAGTGAACGTGAGCAGCCCCAGCATTTT. The chain joins TRBV6-5 to TRBJ1-5; D gene uncertain. This CDR3 contains 12 residues. The V gene's germline CDR1 is MNHEY and CDR2 SVGAGI. Trimming removed 5 bases at V and 7 bases at J, with 9 bases between.